This TCR beta chain was captured in a study of blood T cell repertoires in COVID-19. Whole-study context: PBMCs, B-cell-depleted T cells, or T cells provided the cDNA or gDNA that made up the material.

Only in-frame clones appear in the TCRdb table, and some are missing; sequencing was by immunoSEQ multiplex PCR. The sample holds 190,000 or so clones, 80% to 90% seen once. This CDR3 is 16 amino acids long. The V segment lost 4 bases and the J segment 4 bases; nucleotides outside the gene matches: 9. Germline CDR1 reads MGHRA; CDR2 reads YSYEKL. Material for sequencing was peripheral blood. The TCR sequence derives from a man aged 35 to 55 with active or convalescent COVID-19. V gene TRBV4-1 combines with J gene TRBJ2-5, with 10 bases fitting TRBD1. CDR3 coding DNA: TGCGCCAGCAGCCCCCGAGGGGACAGGGGAAGAGAGACCCAGTACTTC. Protein sequence: CASSPRGDRGRETQYF.